These 32 T cell receptor beta chains came from one sample sequenced in a study of CXCR3-negative and CXCR3-positive naive CD8 T cells. Via 5' RACE with UMI labels, TRB cDNA libraries were prepared. TCRdb reprocessed the 5' RACE reads, with one entry per CDR3 protein and no DNA. The sample's table shows just over 60,000 distinct CDR3 sequences. The sequencing input was naive CXCR3- CD8+ T cells from blood. Subset: CD45RO-CCR7+CD27+CD95- naive CD8+ T cells lacking CXCR3 (TNR3-). The receptors shown here come from a human donor in good health. Some clones in this sample may be carry-over from other donors' samples.

The rearrangement joins TRBV28 to TRBJ2-1; TCRdb's assignment of TRBD2 cannot be checked, as there is no DNA. Germline CDR1 and CDR2: MDHEN and SYDVKM. CDR3 size: 15 residues. The CDR3 protein is CATSEYGEGYNEQFF.

The CDR3 here is CSVVNFGDVGEAEQYF. The rearrangement uses TRBV29-1 and TRBJ2-7; TCRdb names TRBD1, which stays unverified in the absence of DNA. Germline CDR1 is SQVTM and CDR2 is ANQGSEA. The CDR3 has 16 amino acids.

This chain connects TRBV7-2 to TRBJ2-3; TCRdb designates TRBD2, a call that cannot be tested without DNA. Per the germline V gene, CDR1 is SGHTA and CDR2 is FQGNSA. CDR3 length equals 18 residues. CDR3 sequence: CASSPTLTSGGYTDTQYF.

This sequence joins TRBV12-3 or TRBV12-4 and TRBJ2-3; TCRdb gives TRBD1 as the D gene, but with no DNA this cannot be confirmed. The CDR3 consists of 17 residues. The chain's CDR3 is CASPEEGGLLSTDTQYF.

V is TRBV29-1 and J is TRBJ2-7. The CDR3 has 13 amino acids. The germline CDR1 and CDR2 sequences are SQVTM and ANQGSEA. CDR3 loop: CSVETDRSYEQYF.

The gene calls are TRBV7-9 and TRBJ2-7. The CDR3 is 13 amino acids. The germline CDR1 and CDR2 sequences are SEHNR and FQNEAQ (reference sequence). This chain's CDR3 is CASSLALPLEQYF.

The rearrangement joins TRBV7-2 to TRBJ2-4; TCRdb's D call of TRBD1 is untestable without DNA. Germline CDR1 SGHTA, CDR2 FQGNSA. The CDR3 extends over 15 amino acids. This chain's CDR3 is CASSLGGTAKNIQYF.

The gene calls are TRBV7-8 and TRBJ1-2; TCRdb selects TRBD1, and the lack of DNA leaves this call unchecked. The CDR3 has 16 amino acids. In germline, CDR1 is SGHVS, CDR2 FQNEAQ. The CDR3 region is CASSLVRSDTNYGYTF.

The chain employs TRBV5-1 and TRBJ1-6; no DNA is available, so the TRBD1 call from TCRdb remains unchecked. This CDR3 contains 15 residues. Germline lookup yields CDR1 SGHRS and CDR2 YFSETQ. The CDR3 protein is CATQWEEGDNSPLHF.

This chain joins TRBV9 and TRBJ2-1; no DNA is available, so the TRBD2 call from TCRdb remains unchecked. The CDR3 totals 15 residues. The germline V gene encodes CDR1 SGDLS and CDR2 YYNGEE. The CDR3 spells CASSVGGTLYNEQFF.

The V gene is TRBV4-2, the J gene TRBJ2-5; absent DNA, TCRdb's TRBD1 call cannot be checked. Looked up from germline, CDR1 is LGHNA and CDR2 is YNFKEQ. This CDR3 contains 16 residues. Here the CDR3 reads CASSQDLGQGAETQYF.

This rearrangement joins TRBV4-2 to TRBJ1-1. This CDR3 has 12 residues. Germline V CDR1 and CDR2: LGHNA, YNFKEQ. CDR3 loop: CASSQGYTEAFF.

The rearrangement joins TRBV23-1 to TRBJ2-5; the TRBD1 assignment by TCRdb is unverifiable without DNA. TRBV23-1 is flagged as an ORF with uncertain function. The CDR3 runs to 15 residues. CDR3 residues: CASSSRTGRQETQYF.

The chain is built from TRBV4-1 and TRBJ1-3; TCRdb's D gene call, TRBD1, goes unchecked for lack of DNA. This CDR3 is 15 amino acids long. CDR1 and CDR2 (germline): MGHRA, YSYEKL. The chain's CDR3 is CASSLTQGRENTIYF.

According to its frequency, this clonotype is medium-sized. V is TRBV27 and J is TRBJ2-7; TCRdb calls TRBD2, which cannot be checked without DNA. This CDR3 is 15 amino acids long. Germline V gene data show CDR1 as MNHEY and CDR2 as SMNVEV (reference sequence). CDR3 loop: CASSFSGHSSYEQYF.

The chain couples TRBV3-1 to TRBJ2-7. This CDR3 contains 12 residues. Per the germline V gene, CDR1 is LGHDT and CDR2 is YNNKEL (reference sequence). Here the CDR3 reads CASSQSIYEQYF.

This chain links TRBV10-3 with TRBJ2-3; no DNA is available, so the TRBD1 call from TCRdb remains unchecked. The germline CDR1 and CDR2 sequences are ENHRY and SYGVKD. This CDR3 contains 16 residues. Here the CDR3 reads CAINHPQGESTDTQYF.

The rearrangement joins TRBV12-3 or TRBV12-4 to TRBJ2-4. CDR3 size: 13 residues. The CDR3 here is CASSFGTKNIPYF.

The chain is built from TRBV29-1 and TRBJ2-2; TCRdb names TRBD2, which stays unverified in the absence of DNA. Germline CDR1 reads SQVTM; CDR2 reads ANQGSEA. The CDR3 has 17 amino acids. The chain's CDR3 is CSVEDGGASGLTGELFF.

The J gene is TRBJ2-2, the V gene TRBV7-9; without DNA, the TCRdb call of TRBD1 cannot be checked. The germline V gene has CDR1 SEHNR and CDR2 FQNEAQ (reference sequence). The CDR3 is 12 amino acids. This CDR3 is CASTQGSGELFF. The variable domain in full, completed from reference TRBV7-9 and TRBJ2-2, reads DTGVSQNPRHKITKRGQNVTFRCDPISEHNRLYWYRQTLGQGPEFLTYFQNEAQLEKSRLLSDRFSAERPKGSFSTLEIQRTEQGDSAMYLCASTQGSGELFFGEGSRLTVL.

The chain carries TRBV28 and TRBJ1-4. CDR3 length: 15 residues. The germline gives CDR1 MDHEN, CDR2 SYDVKM. CDR3 amino acids: CASSLRRDPDEKLFF.

The CDR3 protein is CATRGGGDTEAFF. The chain has TRBV15 and TRBJ1-1. Germline V gives CDR1 LNHNV, CDR2 YYDKDF (reference sequence). CDR3 length: 13 residues.

This chain connects TRBV25-1 to TRBJ2-7; without DNA, the TCRdb call of TRBD1 cannot be checked. Germline V gives CDR1 MGHDK, CDR2 SYGVNS. The CDR3 sequence is 15 residues long. CDR3 amino acids: CASSEWGGGTYEQYF.

The chain is built from TRBV14 and TRBJ1-6. The germline V gene has CDR1 SGHDN and CDR2 FVKESK. The CDR3 has 13 residues. CDR3 amino acids: CASSQDLGSPLHF.

CDR3 sequence: CASSFPSGGPDEHFF. The chain links TRBV7-9 to TRBJ2-1; TCRdb's assignment of TRBD2 cannot be checked, as there is no DNA. This CDR3 region has 15 residues. From germline, CDR1 is SEHNR and CDR2 FQNEAQ (reference sequence). Full variable domain (missing parts from reference TRBV7-9 and TRBJ2-1): DTGVSQNPRHKITKRGQNVTFRCDPISEHNRLYWYRQTLGQGPEFLTYFQNEAQLEKSRLLSDRFSAERPKGSFSTLEIQRTEQGDSAMYLCASSFPSGGPDEHFFGPGTRLTVL.

The rearrangement links TRBV6-6 to TRBJ2-7. The CDR3 is 11 amino acids. Germline V lookup: CDR1 MNHNY, CDR2 SVGAGI (reference sequence). The CDR3 sequence is CASSYGDEQYF.

The chain combines TRBV29-1 with TRBJ2-2. Germline-derived CDR1 and CDR2 are SQVTM and ANQGSEA. CDR3 size: 13 residues. The CDR3 here is CSVARANTGELFF.

This chain links TRBV4-3 with TRBJ2-2; TCRdb gives TRBD1 as the D gene, but with no DNA this cannot be confirmed. Germline CDR1 and CDR2: LGHNA and YSLEER. The CDR3 sequence is 16 residues long. CDR3 region: CASSNGQELNTGELFF.

V gene TRBV7-8 combines with J gene TRBJ2-4; TCRdb's D call, TRBD1, is unchecked because there is no DNA. The CDR3 loop spans 17 amino acids. Germline CDR1 SGHVS, CDR2 FQNEAQ. The CDR3 protein is CASSPQPGQSAENIQYF.

This chain connects TRBV28 to TRBJ2-3; TCRdb's D call of TRBD2 is untestable without DNA. The CDR3 runs to 17 residues. Per germline, CDR1 MDHEN and CDR2 SYDVKM. The CDR3 sequence: CASSLSLADVSTDTQYF. The full variable domain, its missing parts supplied by reference TRBV28 and TRBJ2-3, is DVKVTQSSRYLVKRTGEKVFLECVQDMDHENMFWYRQDPGLGLRLIYFSYDVKMKEKGDIPEGYSVSREKKERFSLILESASTNQTSMYLCASSLSLADVSTDTQYFGPGTRLTVL.

The chain is built from TRBV29-1 and TRBJ2-7; TCRdb designates TRBD1, a call that cannot be tested without DNA. The CDR3 has 13 residues. Germline V gene lookup returns CDR1 SQVTM and CDR2 ANQGSEA. The CDR3 is CSVEGRGTGEQYF.

J is TRBJ2-2 and V is TRBV7-3. The CDR3 totals 13 residues. The germline V gene has CDR1 SGHTA and CDR2 FQGTGA. CDR3 protein: CASSPASAGELFF.